The clone carrying this TCR beta chain was counted a few times. The antigen is unknown. V dropped 5 bases and J dropped 7; count of bases not matched to a gene: 8. The CDR3 spans 14 residues. Germline-derived CDR1 and CDR2 are MNHEY and SMNVEV (reference sequence). The sample comes from a study of response to subunit inactivated influenza vaccine. TCRdb passed the RT-PCR reads through MiXCR, listing each CDR3 protein once. The sample gives around 650,000 distinct CDR3 sequences, around 16% of which show up once; about 9.9% is in the top ten. General study points: Each seasonal influenza vaccination recruits few new T cells, the authors suggested.

Material: PBMCs from blood, obtained roughly 12 days after vaccination. This clonotype was obtained from a man in his fifties or sixties who received an inactivated influenza vaccine. J is TRBJ1-2 and V is TRBV27, with 9 bases aligning to TRBD1. The CDR3 loop is CASSPWTGETGYTF. The DNA of the CDR3 is TGTGCCAGCAGTCCCTGGACAGGGGAGACTGGCTACACCTTC.